These 21 T cell receptor beta chains share one sample of origin, sequenced in a study of shared clonotypes between healthy human individuals. The method was immunoSEQ multiplex PCR; TCRdb's version includes in-frame clones alone and lacks a portion of them. The sample consists of 950,000 to 1,300,000 clones, roughly 80% of them appearing once. The material sequenced was memory CD4+ T cells sorted from blood. Subset: CD45RA-negative fraction. These receptors were collected from a man between 18 and 35 years old in good health.

This clone was counted between two and nine times. This chain uses TRBV2 with TRBJ1-2, with D possibly matching TRBD1 (5 bases). V was pared by 3 bases and J by 0 bases, with 11 bases between. Looked up from germline, CDR1 is SNHLY and CDR2 is FYNNEI. CDR3 length: 15 residues. This chain's CDR3 is CASSDRALANYGYTF. The CDR3 DNA sequence: TGTGCCAGCAGTGACAGGGCATTAGCTAACTATGGCTACACCTTC.

A note on this clone: Other DNA sequences within the sample encode an identical CDR3. This rearrangement joins TRBV2 to TRBJ2-5; 10 positions match TRBD1. The CDR3 consists of 14 residues. The germline V gene has CDR1 SNHLY and CDR2 FYNNEI. V shed 4 bases, J shed 2 bases, and the junction held 1 base outside the gene matches. The CDR3 sequence: CASSADRGQETQYF. CDR3 DNA sequence: TGTGCCAGCAGTGCGGACAGGGGGCAAGAGACCCAGTACTTC.

This chain links TRBV6-5 with TRBJ2-5; D remains ambiguous. This CDR3 contains 16 residues. CDR1 is MNHEY, CDR2 SVGAGI, per germline. V was shortened by 1 base and J by 4 bases, with 16 bases between the two germline ends. The CDR3 reads CASSYFSGNKGETQYF. CDR3 nucleotides: TGTGCCAGCAGTTACTTCTCTGGAAATAAGGGAGAGACCCAGTACTTC.

J is TRBJ2-5 and V is TRBV28; D might be TRBD2 (7 bases). This CDR3 contains 15 residues. V dropped 4 bases and J dropped 4 bases, with 16 bases sitting between them. Germline loops: CDR1 MDHEN, CDR2 SYDVKM. The CDR3 reads CASSWEAGEGETQYF. The CDR3 DNA reads TGTGCCAGCAGTTGGGAGGCAGGGGAGGGAGAGACCCAGTACTTC.

The V and J genes are TRBV5-6 and TRBJ2-2; 9 bases fit TRBD2. V dropped 3 bases and J dropped 5; count of bases not matched to a gene: 8. The CDR3 is made up of 16 amino acids. Germline CDR1 reads SGHDT; CDR2 reads YYEEEE. In DNA form, the CDR3 reads TGTGCCAGCAGCTCTTACAGCGGGGGGCCGACCGGGGAGCTGTTTTTT. Translating gives CASSSYSGGPTGELFF.

V usage is TRBV25-1 and J usage is TRBJ2-5; no clear D gene. In germline, CDR1 is MGHDK, CDR2 SYGVNS. This CDR3 region has 12 residues. The germline V and J ends were trimmed by 1 base and 7 bases, with 7 bases remaining between them. In DNA, the CDR3 is TGTGCCAGCAGTGAATTCGGTGGGACCCAGTACTTC. It yields the protein CASSEFGGTQYF.

This chain's CDR3 is CASSIVDRSNSPLHF. The CDR3 DNA is TGTGCCAGTAGTATCGTCGACAGGAGCAATTCACCCCTCCACTTT. This chain joins TRBV19 and TRBJ1-6, with TRBD1 as a possible D gene (6 bases). This CDR3 region has 15 residues. The V and J ends lost 3 bases and 7 bases respectively, with 13 bases between them. Germline-derived CDR1 and CDR2 are LNHDA and SQIVND (reference sequence).

This sequence joins TRBV5-1 and TRBJ1-1; TRBD1 is a possible D gene (6 bases). The CDR3 is 14 amino acids. Germline V lookup: CDR1 SGHRS, CDR2 YFSETQ. The V and J ends lost 5 bases and 4 bases respectively, with 15 bases between them. The CDR3 DNA follows: TGCGCCAGCAGTTTAACAGGGCTCGTCACTGAAGCTTTCTTT. Residues: CASSLTGLVTEAFF.

This chain links TRBV15 with TRBJ2-2; D not certain. This CDR3 region has 13 residues. Trimming shortened V by 1 base and J by 1 base, and 1 base separated the two germline ends. Germline-derived CDR1 and CDR2 are LNHNV and YYDKDF (reference sequence). The CDR3 is CATSRVNTGELFF. DNA for the CDR3: TGTGCCACCAGCAGAGTGAACACCGGGGAGCTGTTTTTT.

J is TRBJ2-7 and V is TRBV4-1; D remains ambiguous. The CDR3 length is 16 residues. Trimming removed 1 base from V and 5 bases from J, with 18 bases in between. The germline gives CDR1 MGHRA, CDR2 YSYEKL. The CDR3 region is CASSQGRAFYFDEQYF. CDR3 nucleotides: TGCGCCAGCAGCCAAGGAAGGGCCTTTTACTTCGACGAGCAGTACTTC.

Only a few counts were recorded for this clone. CDR3: CAWSVLSGGRTIPPLHF. The CDR3 DNA follows: TGTGCCTGGAGTGTACTTTCGGGGGGACGGACGATCCCACCCCTCCACTTT. The J gene is TRBJ1-6, the V gene TRBV30, with D possibly being TRBD1 (5 bases). The CDR3 has 17 residues. With 0 bases removed from V and 11 bases from J, the gap between germline ends came to 23 bases. In germline, CDR1 is GTSNPN, CDR2 SVGIG (reference sequence).

The genes are TRBV5-1 and TRBJ2-5; TRBD1 might be the D (6 bases). The CDR3 length is 17 residues. Deletions cut 3 bases from V and 1 base from J, with 19 bases between. Germline V gene data show CDR1 as SGHRS and CDR2 as YFSETQ. This CDR3 reads CASSSQPGQAFQETQYF. CDR3 nucleotides: TGCGCCAGCAGCTCCCAACCGGGACAAGCCTTCCAAGAGACCCAGTACTTC. The variable domain in full, with the rest retrieved from reference TRBV5-1 and TRBJ2-5, is KAGVTQTPRYLIKTRGQQVTLSCSPISGHRSVSWYQQTPGQGLQFLFEYFSETQRNKGNFPGRFSGRQFSNSRSEMNVSTLELGDSALYLCASSSQPGQAFQETQYFGPGTRLLVL.

The rearrangement links TRBV30 to TRBJ2-2; D gene uncertain. The CDR3 covers 13 residues. Germline CDR1 reads GTSNPN; CDR2 reads SVGIG (reference sequence). The V and J ends lost 5 bases and 13 bases respectively, with 20 bases between them. The CDR3 loop reads CAWGRIRVGGLFF. As DNA, the CDR3 is TGTGCCTGGGGCCGGATCCGAGTCGGCGGGCTGTTTTTT.

This chain links TRBV5-1 with TRBJ2-2; 7 positions match TRBD1. The CDR3 totals 15 residues. CDR1 and CDR2 (germline): SGHRS, YFSETQ. J gave up 3 bases and V 4 bases, and 6 bases lay outside the gene matches. CDR3 nucleotide sequence: TGCGCCAGCAGCAAAGGACAGGTTGACACCGGGGAGCTGTTTTTT. Amino acid sequence: CASSKGQVDTGELFF.

Concerning this clone: Other DNA variants within this sample encode the same CDR3. The chain employs TRBV28 and TRBJ1-2, with D hard to call. Germline assignment: CDR1 MDHEN and CDR2 SYDVKM. Between the trimmed V and J ends, which lost 7 bases and 1 base, there was a span of 4 bases. The CDR3 is made up of 11 amino acids. Here the CDR3 DNA reads TGTGCCAGCACGAATAACTATGGCTACACCTTC. This gives the protein CASTNNYGYTF.

This chain joins TRBV2 and TRBJ1-4; a weak D match, TRBD1 (5 bases). Trimming took off 4 bases at V and 8 bases at J, with 14 bases between the two ends. There are 14 residues in the CDR3. Per the germline V gene, CDR1 is SNHLY and CDR2 is FYNNEI. The chain's CDR3 is CASSAAGTAEKLFF. CDR3 bases: TGTGCCAGCAGTGCCGCCGGGACCGCGGAAAAACTGTTTTTT.

The chain employs TRBV7-2 and TRBJ2-5; D unresolved. The CDR3 sequence is 14 residues long. Germline-derived CDR1 and CDR2 are SGHTA and FQGNSA. The V end lost 2 bases, the J end lost 3 bases, and 10 bases lay between the germline ends. CDR3 amino acids: CASSLTPLEETQYF. The CDR3, as DNA: TGTGCCAGCAGCTTAACTCCCCTCGAAGAGACCCAGTACTTC.

The rearrangement uses TRBV11-2 and TRBJ1-3; TRBD1 matches at 9 bases. V trimming: 8 bases; J trimming: 4 bases; junction bases outside the gene matches: 0. The germline V gene encodes CDR1 SGHAT and CDR2 FQNNGV. The CDR3 spans 12 residues. CDR3 sequence: CASGQGGNTIYF. CDR3 in DNA: TGTGCCAGCGGACAGGGGGGAAACACCATATATTTT. The full variable domain, rest sourced from reference TRBV11-2 and TRBJ1-3, is EAGVAQSPRYKIIEKRQSVAFWCNPISGHATLYWYQQILGQGPKLLIQFQNNGVVDDSQLPKDRFSAERLKGVDSTLKIQPAKLEDSAVYLCASGQGGNTIYFGEGSWLTVV.

J is TRBJ1-3 and V is TRBV19, with D unclear. Germline-derived CDR1 and CDR2 are LNHDA and SQIVND (reference sequence). V was cut by 3 bases and J by 4 bases, with 4 bases left in between. The CDR3 is 12 residues long. The CDR3: CASSMSGNTIYF. The CDR3 DNA sequence: TGTGCCAGTAGTATGTCCGGAAACACCATATATTTT.

This chain uses TRBV30 with TRBJ2-5; 8 bases align to TRBD1. This CDR3 has 14 residues. Trimming at V came to 5 bases and at J to 5 bases, leaving 10 bases not matched to a gene. CDR1 and CDR2 from the germline V gene are GTSNPN and SVGIG (reference sequence). The CDR3 region is CAWATRDRRETQYF. The CDR3 DNA is TGTGCCTGGGCCACCCGGGACAGGAGGGAGACCCAGTACTTC.

The table lists this clone with a count of one. The chain links TRBV15 to TRBJ2-1, with 9 bases matching TRBD2. The CDR3 is made up of 17 amino acids. Unmatched junction bases numbered 14, after V lost 1 base and J lost 10 bases. Germline-derived CDR1 and CDR2 are LNHNV and YYDKDF (reference sequence). CDR3 residues: CATSRATGAGGTIEQFF. The DNA of the CDR3 is TGTGCCACCAGCAGAGCAACAGGAGCGGGAGGTACAATAGAGCAGTTCTTC.